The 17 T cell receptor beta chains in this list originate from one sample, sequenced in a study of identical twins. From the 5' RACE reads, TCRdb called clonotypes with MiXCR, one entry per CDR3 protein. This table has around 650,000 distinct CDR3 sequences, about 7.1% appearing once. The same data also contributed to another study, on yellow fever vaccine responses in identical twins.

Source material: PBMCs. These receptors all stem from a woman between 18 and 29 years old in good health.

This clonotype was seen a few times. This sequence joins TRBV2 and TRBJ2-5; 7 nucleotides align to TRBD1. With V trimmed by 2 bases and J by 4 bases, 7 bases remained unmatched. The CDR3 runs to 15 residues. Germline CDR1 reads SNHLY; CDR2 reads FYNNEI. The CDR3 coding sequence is TGTGCCAGCAGTGAAAGAAGGGGGCTCGGAGAGACCCAGTACTTC. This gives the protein CASSERRGLGETQYF.

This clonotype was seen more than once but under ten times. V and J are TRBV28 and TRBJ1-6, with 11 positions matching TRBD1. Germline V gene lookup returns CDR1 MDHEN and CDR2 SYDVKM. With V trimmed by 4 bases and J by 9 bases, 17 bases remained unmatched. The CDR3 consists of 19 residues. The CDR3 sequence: CASSSYHSPGGQGVSPLHF. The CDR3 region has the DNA TGTGCCAGCAGTTCATACCACTCACCCGGGGGACAGGGGGTTTCACCCCTCCACTTT.

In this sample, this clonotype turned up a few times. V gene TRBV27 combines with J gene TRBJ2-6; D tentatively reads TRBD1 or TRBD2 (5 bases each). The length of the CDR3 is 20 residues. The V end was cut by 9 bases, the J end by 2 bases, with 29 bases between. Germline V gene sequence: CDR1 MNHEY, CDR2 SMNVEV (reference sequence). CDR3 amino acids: CARTNSRRMRRGAGANVLTF. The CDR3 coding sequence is TGTGCCAGAACCAACTCTCGGAGGATGAGAAGGGGAGCTGGGGCCAACGTCCTGACTTTC.

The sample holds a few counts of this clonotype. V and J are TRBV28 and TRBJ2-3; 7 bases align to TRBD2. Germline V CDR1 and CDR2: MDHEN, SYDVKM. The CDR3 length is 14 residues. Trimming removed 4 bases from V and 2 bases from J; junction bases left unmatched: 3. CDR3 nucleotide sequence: TGTGCCAGCAGTTCCGGGACTACCACAGATACGCAGTATTTT. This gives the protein CASSSGTTTDTQYF.

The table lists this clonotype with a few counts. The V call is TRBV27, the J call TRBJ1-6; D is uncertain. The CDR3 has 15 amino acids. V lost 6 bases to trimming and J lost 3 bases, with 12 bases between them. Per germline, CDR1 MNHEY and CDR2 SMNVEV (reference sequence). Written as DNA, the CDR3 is TGTGCCAGCAGCGGAAGGAGCGACTATAATTCACCCCTCCACTTT. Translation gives CASSGRSDYNSPLHF.

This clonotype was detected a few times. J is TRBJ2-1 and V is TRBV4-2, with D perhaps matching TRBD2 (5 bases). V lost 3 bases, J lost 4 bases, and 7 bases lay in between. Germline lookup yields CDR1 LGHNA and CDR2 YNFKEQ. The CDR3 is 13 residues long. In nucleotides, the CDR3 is TGTGCCAGCAGCCACGGGGAATACAATGAGCAGTTCTTC. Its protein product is CASSHGEYNEQFF.

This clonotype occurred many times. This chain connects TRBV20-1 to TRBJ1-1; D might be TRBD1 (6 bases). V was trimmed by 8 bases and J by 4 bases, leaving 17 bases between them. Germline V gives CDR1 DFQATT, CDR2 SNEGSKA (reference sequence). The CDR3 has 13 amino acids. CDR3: CSPTRKGGTEAFF. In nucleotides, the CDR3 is TGCAGTCCAACCCGAAAAGGGGGCACTGAAGCTTTCTTT.

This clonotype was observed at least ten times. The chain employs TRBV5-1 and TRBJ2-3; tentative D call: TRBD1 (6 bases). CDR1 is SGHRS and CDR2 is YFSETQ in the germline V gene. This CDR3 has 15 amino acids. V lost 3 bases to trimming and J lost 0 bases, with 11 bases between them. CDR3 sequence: CASSSRTASTDTQYF. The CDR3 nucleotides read TGCGCCAGCAGCTCCAGGACAGCTAGCACAGATACGCAGTATTTT.

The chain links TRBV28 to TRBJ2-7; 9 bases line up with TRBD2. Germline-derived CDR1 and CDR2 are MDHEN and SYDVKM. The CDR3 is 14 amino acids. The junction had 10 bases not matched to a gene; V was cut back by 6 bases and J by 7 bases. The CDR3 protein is CASSTGGRVWEQYF. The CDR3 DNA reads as TGTGCCAGCAGCACAGGCGGGAGGGTCTGGGAGCAGTACTTC.

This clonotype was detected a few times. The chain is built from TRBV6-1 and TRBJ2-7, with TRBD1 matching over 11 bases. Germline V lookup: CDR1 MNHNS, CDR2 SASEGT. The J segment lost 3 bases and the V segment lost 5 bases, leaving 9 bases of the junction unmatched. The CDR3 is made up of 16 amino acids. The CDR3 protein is CASSMGLGTGGYEQYF. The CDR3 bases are TGTGCCAGCAGTATGGGCCTCGGGACAGGGGGCTACGAGCAGTACTTC.

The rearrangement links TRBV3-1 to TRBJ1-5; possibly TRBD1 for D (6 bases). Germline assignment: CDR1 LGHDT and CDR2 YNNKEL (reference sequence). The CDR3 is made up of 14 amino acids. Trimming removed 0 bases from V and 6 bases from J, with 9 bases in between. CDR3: CASSQDPGAQPQHF. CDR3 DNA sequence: TGTGCCAGCAGCCAAGACCCAGGGGCTCAGCCCCAGCATTTT. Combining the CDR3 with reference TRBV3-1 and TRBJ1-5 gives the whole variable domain DTAVSQTPKYLVTQMGNDKSIKCEQNLGHDTMYWYKQDSKKFLKIMFSYNNKELIINETVPNRFSPKSPDKAHLNLHINSLELGDSAVYFCASSQDPGAQPQHFGDGTRLSIL.

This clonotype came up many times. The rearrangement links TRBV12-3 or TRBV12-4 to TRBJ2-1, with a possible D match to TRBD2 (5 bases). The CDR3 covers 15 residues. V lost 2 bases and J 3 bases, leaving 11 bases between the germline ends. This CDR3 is CASSLTGVSYNEQFF. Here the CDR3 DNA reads TGTGCCAGCAGTTTAACCGGGGTAAGCTACAATGAGCAGTTCTTC.

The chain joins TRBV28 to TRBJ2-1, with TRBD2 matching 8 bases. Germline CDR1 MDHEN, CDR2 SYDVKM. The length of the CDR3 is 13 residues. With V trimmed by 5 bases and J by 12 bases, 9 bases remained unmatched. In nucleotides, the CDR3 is TGTGCCAGCAGTACGGGGGGGGCCCTGGGGCAGTTCTTC. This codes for CASSTGGALGQFF.

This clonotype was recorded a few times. The CDR3 loop reads CASSSPAGGLTDTQYF. CDR3 nucleotides: TGTGCCAGCAGCAGTCCGGCGGGAGGGCTCACAGATACGCAGTATTTT. The chain combines TRBV7-9 with TRBJ2-3, with 9 bases identical to TRBD2. After removal of 5 bases from V and 2 bases from J, the junction contained 8 bases not matched to a gene. Germline lookup yields CDR1 SEHNR and CDR2 FQNEAQ (reference sequence). The length of the CDR3 is 16 residues.

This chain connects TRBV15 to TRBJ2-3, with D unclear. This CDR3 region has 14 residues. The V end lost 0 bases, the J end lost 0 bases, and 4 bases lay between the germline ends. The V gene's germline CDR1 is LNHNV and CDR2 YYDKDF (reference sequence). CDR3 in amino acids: CATSRDFSTDTQYF. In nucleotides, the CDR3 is TGTGCCACCAGCAGAGATTTCAGCACAGATACGCAGTATTTT.

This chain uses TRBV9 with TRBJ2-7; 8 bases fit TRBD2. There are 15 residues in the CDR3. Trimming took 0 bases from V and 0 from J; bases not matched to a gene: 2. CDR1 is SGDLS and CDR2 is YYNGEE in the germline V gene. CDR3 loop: CASSVDSGSSYEQYF. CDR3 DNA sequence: TGTGCCAGCAGCGTAGACAGCGGGAGCTCCTACGAGCAGTACTTC.

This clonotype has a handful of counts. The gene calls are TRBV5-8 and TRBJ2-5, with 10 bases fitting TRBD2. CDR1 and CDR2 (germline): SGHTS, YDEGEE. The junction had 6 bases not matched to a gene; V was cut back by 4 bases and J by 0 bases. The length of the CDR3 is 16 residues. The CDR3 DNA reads TGTGCCAGCAGCCGGGGGGGACTAGCGAACCAAGAGACCCAGTACTTC. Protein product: CASSRGGLANQETQYF.